The entry below describes one TCR beta chain. The naive CD8 fraction comprised CD45RO-negative cells positively selected for CCR7 and excluded terminally differentiated effector memory CD45RA+ cells. The CDR3 has 15 amino acids. Germline lookup yields CDR1 SGHRS and CDR2 YFSETQ. V shed 4 bases, J shed 1 base, and the junction held 7 bases outside the gene matches. Under the authors' procedure: Filtering of immunoSEQ junctional sequences could not match full-length read filtering. TCRdb's copy holds only in-frame clones and misses some; the assay was immunoSEQ multiplex PCR. V and J calls and clone size are given by that table; D and trimming were obtained from the DNA. Among about 800,000 clones listed, about 96% were seen once. The source of the sample is a study of shared clonotypes between healthy human individuals.

What was sequenced was naive CD8+ T cells sorted from blood. This clonotype was obtained from a man aged 30 to 39 in good health. The rearrangement joins TRBV5-1 to TRBJ2-7; TRBD1 matches 8 bases. CDR3 sequence (DNA): TGCGCCAGCAGCCCCTGGGACAGGTCTTCCTACGAGCAGTACTTC. This encodes CASSPWDRSSYEQYF.